This T cell receptor (beta chain) emerged from a study of cytomegalovirus exposure and HLA in healthy donors. Study-wide background: Roughly 180 million T cells yielded approximately 100 million unique TCR beta sequences, as an earlier analysis found. Findings of the study overall: Association of 16,951 TCR beta sequences with HLA alleles was found at 0.05 false discovery rate in a later analysis. The study recorded 150 to 200 TCR beta chains that were cytomegalovirus-associated.

On this clone itself: Its antigen is not identified.

Trimming cost V 3 bases and J 1 base; bases outside gene matches: 4. Germline lookup yields CDR1 SGDLS and CDR2 YYNGEE. This CDR3 has 14 amino acids. It was with 60 Vbeta and 13 Jbeta primers that the PCR ran. Repertoires were generated with immunoSEQ multiplex PCR, while TCRdb's copy carries only in-frame clones and drops some. The sample shows under 200,000 clones, around 85% of them seen only once. V usage is TRBV9 and J usage is TRBJ2-7; 7 bases align to TRBD2. The receptor was isolated from a man aged 18 to 30 in good health and CMV-seropositive. Sequencing input: PBMCs. Written as DNA, the CDR3 is TGTGCCAGCAGCGCCGAGCGGGGTTCCTACGAGCAGTACTTC. Protein product: CASSAERGSYEQYF.